These 18 T cell receptor beta chains came from one sample sequenced in a study of T cells in narcolepsy. The repertoire was sequenced with immunoSEQ multiplex PCR; TCRdb's copy has only in-frame clones and lacks some. Here the sample spans some 30,000 clones, roughly three quarters being singletons. Sequenced: memory (CD45RA-) CD4+ T cells from blood. The receptors stem from a human donor in good health.

This clone came up a few times. The chain combines TRBV6-1 with TRBJ1-1; D is perhaps TRBD1 (6 bases). This CDR3 is 12 amino acids long. Germline CDR1 reads MNHNS; CDR2 reads SASEGT. The ends were cut back, 8 bases at V and 5 bases at J, with 12 bases in the middle. The CDR3 sequence is CASDLRGTEAFF. The CDR3 nucleotides read TGTGCCAGCGATTTGAGGGGGACTGAAGCTTTCTTT.

The chain carries TRBV10-3 and TRBJ2-1; D is perhaps TRBD1 or TRBD2 (5 bases each). The V gene lost 8 bases and the J gene lost 9 bases, with 20 bases spanning the gap. The V gene's germline CDR1 is ENHRY and CDR2 SYGVKD. There are 14 residues in the CDR3. The CDR3 reads CAIGKGPVLSEQFF. The CDR3 DNA follows: TGTGCCATCGGGAAGGGACCAGTATTGTCTGAGCAGTTCTTC.

The chain is built from TRBV7-9 and TRBJ1-4; weak D call: TRBD1 (6 bases). Trimming pared 5 bases from V and 7 bases from J, leaving 20 bases between. Per germline, CDR1 SEHNR and CDR2 FQNEAQ (reference sequence). The CDR3 length is 16 residues. CDR3 DNA sequence: TGTGCCAGCAGCCATAGGGGGGTCTTACCCCCTGAAAAACTGTTTTTT. Translation gives CASSHRGVLPPEKLFF.

The chain joins TRBV7-8 to TRBJ2-1, with D perhaps TRBD2 (6 bases). The CDR3 spans 15 residues. Germline CDR1 reads SGHVS; CDR2 reads FQNEAQ. Trimming removed 3 bases at V and 2 bases at J, with 11 bases between. CDR3 amino acids: CASSFYGSTYNEQFF. The DNA for the CDR3 is TGTGCCAGCAGCTTTTACGGGAGTACCTACAATGAGCAGTTCTTC.

This clone has a handful of counts. The chain links TRBV10-3 to TRBJ2-1; D is perhaps TRBD2 (6 bases). From germline, CDR1 is ENHRY and CDR2 SYGVKD. Trimming cost V 6 bases and J 8 bases, with 14 bases left between them. This CDR3 region has 13 residues. CDR3 sequence reads: CAIRSTSRDEQFF. DNA of the CDR3: TGTGCCATCAGATCGACTAGTCGGGATGAGCAGTTCTTC.

The rearrangement joins TRBV6-5 to TRBJ2-7; TRBD1 aligns across 9 bases. V trimming: 5 bases; J trimming: 2 bases; junction bases outside the gene matches: 4. CDR1 is MNHEY and CDR2 is SVGAGI in the germline V gene. This CDR3 has 14 amino acids. The CDR3, as DNA: TGTGCCAGCAGTCCTAGGACAGGGGCCTACGAGCAGTACTTC. It codes for CASSPRTGAYEQYF.

Concerning this clone: One junction end does not reproduce the germline sequence, and a read error may be involved. Other DNA sequences from this sample encode an identical CDR3 as well. The chain uses TRBV9 and TRBJ2-2; maybe TRBD2 (5 bases). Per germline, CDR1 SGDLS and CDR2 YYNGEE. This CDR3 has 12 residues. CDR3 residues: CASSVDYGELFF. The CDR3 DNA sequence: TGTGCCAGTAGCGTAGACTACGGGGAGCTGTTTTTT.

This chain joins TRBV2 and TRBJ1-5, with TRBD1 matching 7 bases. CDR1 and CDR2 (germline): SNHLY, FYNNEI. The length of the CDR3 is 15 residues. V gave up 6 bases and J gave up 5 bases; unmatched junction bases: 10. The CDR3 is CASRKQGFGDQPQHF. As DNA, the CDR3 is TGTGCCAGCAGAAAACAGGGGTTTGGAGATCAGCCCCAGCATTTT.

The chain carries TRBV7-2 and TRBJ1-1, with TRBD1 identical over 10 bases. The CDR3 loop spans 15 amino acids. CDR1 SGHTA and CDR2 FQGNSA come from the germline V gene. The ends lost 4 bases at V and 10 bases at J; junction bases unmatched: 12. CDR3: CASSSGGQGKIGAFF. CDR3 in DNA: TGTGCCAGCAGCTCGGGGGGACAGGGGAAAATCGGAGCTTTCTTT.

The CDR3 DNA sequence: TGTGCCAGCAGAGACACCGGGACAGAAAATCAGCCCCAGCATTTT. It is translated as CASRDTGTENQPQHF. The chain links TRBV6-6 to TRBJ1-5, with 7 bases identical to TRBD1. The germline CDR1 and CDR2 sequences are MNHNY and SVGAGI (reference sequence). The CDR3 contains 15 residues. V gave up 6 bases and J gave up 4 bases; unmatched junction bases: 9.

The V and J genes are TRBV2 and TRBJ1-1; maybe TRBD1 (6 bases). Between the trimmed V and J ends, which lost 1 base and 1 base, there was a span of 10 bases. CDR1 is SNHLY and CDR2 is FYNNEI in the germline V gene. The CDR3 extends over 15 amino acids. CDR3 region: CASSEGGQGNTEAFF. Here the CDR3 DNA reads TGTGCCAGCAGTGAAGGGGGGCAGGGGAACACTGAAGCTTTCTTT.

The rearrangement links TRBV6-5 to TRBJ2-3, with D unclear. Germline V lookup: CDR1 MNHEY, CDR2 SVGAGI. The CDR3 sequence is 11 residues long. The ends were cut back, 5 bases at V and 4 bases at J, with 4 bases in the middle. CDR3 loop: CASSVADTQYF. The CDR3 coding sequence is TGTGCCAGCAGTGTAGCAGATACGCAGTATTTT.

The chain links TRBV11-2 to TRBJ1-4; possible D gene TRBD1, 6 bases. Trimming took off 5 bases at V and 2 bases at J, with 12 bases between the two ends. The length of the CDR3 is 15 residues. Germline V gene data show CDR1 as SGHAT and CDR2 as FQNNGV. CDR3 bases: TGTGCCAGCAGCCCTGCAGGGGCCACTAATGAAAAACTGTTTTTT. Translated: CASSPAGATNEKLFF.

The chain combines TRBV6-1 with TRBJ1-1; D might be TRBD1 (5 bases). Germline lookup yields CDR1 MNHNS and CDR2 SASEGT. The CDR3 is 13 amino acids. Trimming left V 4 bases short and J 8 bases short, with 14 bases between. CDR3 residues: CASSVTALGEAFF. The CDR3 DNA is TGTGCCAGCAGTGTGACAGCATTAGGAGAAGCTTTCTTT.

The chain carries TRBV30 and TRBJ1-3; the match to TRBD1 covers 8 bases. This CDR3 has 14 amino acids. J gave up 3 bases and V 2 bases, and 3 bases lay outside the gene matches. CDR1 is GTSNPN, CDR2 SVGIG, per germline (reference sequence). This chain's CDR3 is CAWSPDRVGNTIYF. CDR3 sequence (DNA): TGTGCCTGGAGTCCGGACAGGGTTGGAAACACCATATATTTT.

The chain carries TRBV4-1 and TRBJ2-7; D tentatively reads TRBD1 or TRBD2 (5 bases each). This CDR3 has 16 residues. Trimming removed 0 bases at V and 4 bases at J, with 16 bases between. From germline, CDR1 is MGHRA and CDR2 YSYEKL. CDR3 region: CASSQDGSGRTYEQYF. Here the CDR3 DNA reads TGCGCCAGCAGCCAAGATGGGTCGGGGCGAACTTACGAGCAGTACTTC.

The chain employs TRBV30 and TRBJ2-7; D possibly corresponds to TRBD1 (5 bases). This CDR3 is built from 13 residues. The V gene's germline CDR1 is GTSNPN and CDR2 SVGIG (reference sequence). Trimming left V 1 base short and J 4 bases short, with 11 bases between. The DNA of the CDR3 is TGTGCCTGGAGTGAGGGGAACGCGTACGAGCAGTACTTC. It yields the protein CAWSEGNAYEQYF.

V and J are TRBV10-3 and TRBJ1-5, with 7 bases identical to TRBD1. CDR3 length: 17 residues. Germline V gene sequence: CDR1 ENHRY, CDR2 SYGVKD. The V gene end was trimmed by 5 bases and the J gene end by 1 base; junction bases not matched to a gene: 11. The CDR3 loop reads CAISTSRTGGSNQPQHF. In DNA form, the CDR3 reads TGTGCCATCAGTACTTCTCGGACAGGCGGGAGCAATCAGCCCCAGCATTTT.